The present T cell receptor (beta chain) was sequenced within a study of T cell repertoires in cytomegalovirus infection. Study context: Indicated by public TCR beta signatures were CMV infection and matching HLA type. Regarding the study as a whole: Cumulated frequencies of public TCR beta families served to identify carriers of CMV plus the relevant HLA. HLA-C-restricted CMV-specific TCR beta clonotypes were dominant in the ex vivo response.

This CDR3 is 17 amino acids long. The V gene end was trimmed by 3 bases and the J gene end by 0 bases; junction bases not matched to a gene: 4. Germline values: CDR1 KGHDR, CDR2 SFDVKD. One entry per CDR3 protein results from TCRdb running MiXCR on the reads. The sample contains about 130,000 distinct CDR3 sequences, more than 20% of which appear only once. Remarks on this clonotype: The target antigen is unknown.

V is TRBV24-1 and J is TRBJ2-1; 10 positions agree with TRBD2. The sequence derives from a human donor in good health (CMV status not recorded). Some clones in this sample may be carry-over from other donors' samples. Input material: PBMCs, sequenced either directly or after in vitro stimulation (not recorded which). The CDR3 DNA reads as TGTGCCACCAGTGATCATGGACTAGCGGCCTCCTACAATGAGCAGTTCTTC. Protein sequence: CATSDHGLAASYNEQFF.